The 11 T cell receptor beta chains below were found in one sample sequenced in a study of shared clonotypes between healthy human individuals. This table comes from immunoSEQ multiplex PCR, and its TCRdb copy is limited to in-frame clones, with some not included. The profile covers around 370,000 clones, with just over 95% appearing a single time and 0.25% to 0.35% taken by the ten largest. The material sequenced was memory CD8+ T cells sorted from blood. Subset in this sample: CD45RO+ cells pooled with CCR7-negative TemRA cells. These TCRs come from a man aged 30-40 years in good health.

The V call is TRBV6-1, the J call TRBJ1-4; 8 bases fit TRBD1. Germline CDR1 is MNHNS and CDR2 is SASEGT. The V gene end was trimmed by 8 bases and the J gene end by 10 bases; junction bases not matched to a gene: 9. The CDR3 runs to 13 residues. CDR3 amino acids: CASGKAGGGKLFF. The CDR3 DNA sequence: TGTGCCAGCGGCAAGGCAGGGGGCGGAAAACTGTTTTTT.

Here the CDR3 DNA reads TGTGCCAGCAGCAGAAGTCCGACTAAATCGAACGGGGAGCTGTTTTTT. It yields the protein CASSRSPTKSNGELFF. This sequence joins TRBV11-3 and TRBJ2-2, with D possibly matching TRBD2 (5 bases). The ends were cut back, 5 bases at V and 7 bases at J, with 20 bases in the middle. CDR1 is SGHNT, CDR2 YENEEA, per germline. The CDR3 spans 16 residues.

The V and J genes are TRBV5-1 and TRBJ2-3; TRBD2 might be the D (6 bases). Germline V CDR1 and CDR2: SGHRS, YFSETQ. This CDR3 has 13 residues. Trimming cost V 4 bases and J 0 bases, with 6 bases left between them. The CDR3 DNA reads as TGCGCCAGCAGCGCGGGAAGCACAGATACGCAGTATTTT. Amino acids: CASSAGSTDTQYF.

In DNA form, the CDR3 reads TGTGCCAGCAGTTTTCGGGTTGGCGACGAGCAGTACTTC. This gives the protein CASSFRVGDEQYF. The chain employs TRBV28 and TRBJ2-7; D gene ambiguous. V was cut by 3 bases and J by 5 bases, with 11 bases left in between. CDR3 length: 13 residues. From germline, CDR1 is MDHEN and CDR2 SYDVKM.

The genes are TRBV6-5 and TRBJ2-7, with D possibly being TRBD1 (5 bases). V lost 0 bases and J lost 11, with 14 bases in between. Germline V gene data show CDR1 as MNHEY and CDR2 as SVGAGI. There are 13 residues in the CDR3. The CDR3 is CASSYSQESREYF. Written as DNA, the CDR3 is TGTGCCAGCAGTTACTCACAGGAATCTAGGGAGTACTTC.

This chain connects TRBV19 to TRBJ1-2; D gene uncertain. The ends were cut back, 5 bases at V and 0 bases at J, with 1 base in the middle. Germline assignment: CDR1 LNHDA and CDR2 SQIVND (reference sequence). The CDR3 totals 11 residues. CDR3 residues: CASSANYGYTF. The DNA for the CDR3 is TGTGCCAGTAGTGCTAACTATGGCTACACCTTC. The whole variable domain, filled in from reference TRBV19 and TRBJ1-2, reads DGGITQSPKYLFRKEGQNVTLSCEQNLNHDAMYWYRQDPGQGLRLIYYSQIVNDFQKGDIAEGYSVSREKKESFPLTVTSAQKNPTAFYLCASSANYGYTFGSGTRLTVV.

The rearrangement uses TRBV28 and TRBJ2-2, with TRBD1 matching 9 bases. The CDR3 runs 15 residues. After removal of 4 bases from V and 5 bases from J, the junction contained 5 bases not matched to a gene. The V gene's germline CDR1 is MDHEN and CDR2 SYDVKM. The CDR3 loop is CASSSRDRGTGELFF. As DNA, the CDR3 is TGTGCCAGCAGTTCCAGAGACAGGGGGACCGGGGAGCTGTTTTTT.

The chain links TRBV18 to TRBJ2-2; D is unresolved. V was cut by 3 bases and J by 0 bases, with 8 bases left in between. Per the germline V gene, CDR1 is KGHSH and CDR2 is LQKENI. This CDR3 is 15 amino acids long. CDR3 nucleotides: TGTGCCAGCTCACCCGACTCGGCGAACACCGGGGAGCTGTTTTTT. The encoded protein is CASSPDSANTGELFF.

The chain recombines TRBV7-9 with TRBJ1-2; TRBD1 matches 7 bases. The ends lost 5 bases at V and 4 bases at J; junction bases unmatched: 7. CDR3 length: 14 residues. The germline V gene has CDR1 SEHNR and CDR2 FQNEAQ (reference sequence). The CDR3 region has the DNA TGTGCCAGCAGCCTTTCGACAGGGCTCTATGGCTACACCTTC. Protein: CASSLSTGLYGYTF.

V gene TRBV5-1 combines with J gene TRBJ1-1; D ambiguous. V was clipped by 5 bases and J by 1 base, with 9 bases between them. CDR3 length equals 13 residues. Germline values: CDR1 SGHRS, CDR2 YFSETQ. In nucleotides, the CDR3 is TGCGCCAGCAGTTACGACGGGAACACTGAAGCTTTCTTT. This gives the protein CASSYDGNTEAFF.

The genes are TRBV11-3 and TRBJ1-1; 11 nucleotides match TRBD1. The junction had 5 bases not matched to a gene; V was cut back by 5 bases and J by 6 bases. CDR3 length: 14 amino acids. The germline CDR1 and CDR2 sequences are SGHNT and YENEEA. This CDR3 is CASSPGQGDAEAFF. DNA of the CDR3: TGTGCCAGCAGCCCGGGACAGGGGGACGCTGAAGCTTTCTTT.